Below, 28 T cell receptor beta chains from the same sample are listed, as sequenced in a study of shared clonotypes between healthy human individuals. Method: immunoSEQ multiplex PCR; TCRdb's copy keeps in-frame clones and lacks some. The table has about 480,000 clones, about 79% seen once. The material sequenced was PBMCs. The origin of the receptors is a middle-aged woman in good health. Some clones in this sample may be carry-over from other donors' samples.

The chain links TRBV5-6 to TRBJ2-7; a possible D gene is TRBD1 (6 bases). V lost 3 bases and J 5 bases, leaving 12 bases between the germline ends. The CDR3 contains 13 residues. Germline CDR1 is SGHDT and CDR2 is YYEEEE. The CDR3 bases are TGTGCCAGCAGCTCGTGGGGGCCGGACGAGCAGTACTTC. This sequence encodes CASSSWGPDEQYF.

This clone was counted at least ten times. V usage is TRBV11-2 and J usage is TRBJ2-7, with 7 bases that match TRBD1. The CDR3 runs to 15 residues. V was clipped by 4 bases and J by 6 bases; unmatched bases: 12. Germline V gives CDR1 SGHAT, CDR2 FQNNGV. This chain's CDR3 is CASSSLQGPQGEQYF. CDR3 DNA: TGTGCCAGCAGCTCGCTACAGGGGCCCCAGGGCGAGCAGTACTTC. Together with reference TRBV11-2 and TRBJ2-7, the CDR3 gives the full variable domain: EAGVAQSPRYKIIEKRQSVAFWCNPISGHATLYWYQQILGQGPKLLIQFQNNGVVDDSQLPKDRFSAERLKGVDSTLKIQPAKLEDSAVYLCASSSLQGPQGEQYFGPGTRLTVT.

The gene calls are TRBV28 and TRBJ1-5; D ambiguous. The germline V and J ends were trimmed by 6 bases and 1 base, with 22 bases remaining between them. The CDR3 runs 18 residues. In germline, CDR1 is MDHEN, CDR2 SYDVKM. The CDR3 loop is CASSRFHGLRGSNQPQHF. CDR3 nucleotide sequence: TGTGCCAGCAGCCGATTTCACGGGCTTCGAGGGAGCAATCAGCCCCAGCATTTT.

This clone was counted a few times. CDR3 sequence (DNA): TGTGCCTGGGGTCGACACCTCTACGAGCAGTACTTC. It is translated as CAWGRHLYEQYF. The chain is built from TRBV30 and TRBJ2-5; no firm D call. The J call may be mistaken, given a closer DNA end match to TRBJ2-7. This CDR3 is built from 12 residues. Germline V lookup: CDR1 GTSNPN, CDR2 SVGIG (reference sequence).

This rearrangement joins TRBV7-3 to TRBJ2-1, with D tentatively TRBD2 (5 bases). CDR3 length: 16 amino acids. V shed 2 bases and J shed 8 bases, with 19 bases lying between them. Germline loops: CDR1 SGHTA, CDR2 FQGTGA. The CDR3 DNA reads TGTGCCAGCAGCTTACGGGGTCTAGCTACGGGCGATGAGCAGTTCTTC. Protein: CASSLRGLATGDEQFF.

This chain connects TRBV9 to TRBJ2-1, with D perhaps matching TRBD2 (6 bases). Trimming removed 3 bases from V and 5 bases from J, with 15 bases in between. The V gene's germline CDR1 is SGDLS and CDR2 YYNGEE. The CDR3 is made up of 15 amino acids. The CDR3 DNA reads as TGTGCCAGCAGCGCCGACGGGAGTGGGGACAATGAGCAGTTCTTC. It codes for CASSADGSGDNEQFF.

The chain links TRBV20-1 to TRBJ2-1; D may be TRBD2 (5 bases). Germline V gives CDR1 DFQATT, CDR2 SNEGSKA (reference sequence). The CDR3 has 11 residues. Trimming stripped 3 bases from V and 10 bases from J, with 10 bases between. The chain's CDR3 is CSASDYTEQFF. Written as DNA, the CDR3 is TGCAGTGCTAGCGACTATACGGAGCAGTTCTTC.

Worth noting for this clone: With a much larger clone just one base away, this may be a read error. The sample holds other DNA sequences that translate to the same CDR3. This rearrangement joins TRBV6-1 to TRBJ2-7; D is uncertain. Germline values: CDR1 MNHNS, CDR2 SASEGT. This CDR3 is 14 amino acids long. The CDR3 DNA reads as TGTGCCAGCAGCGAAGGTGAGGAACGCTACGAGCAGTACTTC. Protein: CASSEGEERYEQYF.

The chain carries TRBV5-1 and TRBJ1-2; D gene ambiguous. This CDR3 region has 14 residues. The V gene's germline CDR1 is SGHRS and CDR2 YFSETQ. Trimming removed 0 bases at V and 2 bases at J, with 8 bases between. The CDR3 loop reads CASSLEPTNYGYTF. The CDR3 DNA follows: TGCGCCAGCAGCTTGGAGCCCACCAACTATGGCTACACCTTC. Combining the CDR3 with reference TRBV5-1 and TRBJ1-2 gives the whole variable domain KAGVTQTPRYLIKTRGQQVTLSCSPISGHRSVSWYQQTPGQGLQFLFEYFSETQRNKGNFPGRFSGRQFSNSRSEMNVSTLELGDSALYLCASSLEPTNYGYTFGSGTRLTVV.

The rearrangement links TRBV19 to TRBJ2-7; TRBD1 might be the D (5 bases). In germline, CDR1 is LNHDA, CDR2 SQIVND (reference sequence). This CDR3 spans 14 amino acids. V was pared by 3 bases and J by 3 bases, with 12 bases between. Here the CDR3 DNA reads TGTGCCAGTAGTATCGGCAGGGCGGTCTACGAGCAGTACTTC. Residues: CASSIGRAVYEQYF.

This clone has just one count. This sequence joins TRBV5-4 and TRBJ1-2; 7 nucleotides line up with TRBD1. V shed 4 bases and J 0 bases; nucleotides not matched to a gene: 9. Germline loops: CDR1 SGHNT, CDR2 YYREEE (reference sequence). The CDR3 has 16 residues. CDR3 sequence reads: CASSGGTVRSNYGYTF. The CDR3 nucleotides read TGTGCCAGCAGCGGCGGGACAGTAAGATCTAACTATGGCTACACCTTC.

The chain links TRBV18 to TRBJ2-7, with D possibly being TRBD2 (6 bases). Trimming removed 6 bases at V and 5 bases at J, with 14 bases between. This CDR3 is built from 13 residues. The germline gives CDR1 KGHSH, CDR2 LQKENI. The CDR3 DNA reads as TGTGCCAGCTCGCGGGGTACCGTCGACGAGCAGTACTTC. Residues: CASSRGTVDEQYF.

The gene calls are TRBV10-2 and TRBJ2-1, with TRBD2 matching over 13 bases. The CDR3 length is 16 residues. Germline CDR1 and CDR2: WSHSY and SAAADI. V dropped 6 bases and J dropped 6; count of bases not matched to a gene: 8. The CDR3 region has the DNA TGCGCCAGCAGCCGAACGGGGACTAGCGGGACCAATGAGCAGTTCTTC. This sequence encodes CASSRTGTSGTNEQFF.

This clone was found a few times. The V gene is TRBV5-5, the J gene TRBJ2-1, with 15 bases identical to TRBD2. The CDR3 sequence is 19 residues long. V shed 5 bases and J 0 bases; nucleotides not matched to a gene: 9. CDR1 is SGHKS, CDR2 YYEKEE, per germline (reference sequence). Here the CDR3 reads CASRGGLAGGRSSYNEQFF. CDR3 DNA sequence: TGTGCCAGCAGGGGCGGACTAGCGGGAGGGCGGAGCTCCTACAATGAGCAGTTCTTC. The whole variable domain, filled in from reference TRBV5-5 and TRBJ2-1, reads DAGVTQSPTHLIKTRGQQVTLRCSPISGHKSVSWYQQVLGQGPQFIFQYYEKEERGRGNFPDRFSARQFPNYSSELNVNALLLGDSALYLCASRGGLAGGRSSYNEQFFGPGTRLTVL.

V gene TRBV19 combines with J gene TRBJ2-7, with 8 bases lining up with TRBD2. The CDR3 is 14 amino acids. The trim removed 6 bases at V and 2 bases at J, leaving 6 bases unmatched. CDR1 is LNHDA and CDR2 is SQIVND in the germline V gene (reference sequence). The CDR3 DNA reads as TGTGCCAGTAGGTCAAGCGGGGGAGCCTACGAGCAGTACTTC. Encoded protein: CASRSSGGAYEQYF. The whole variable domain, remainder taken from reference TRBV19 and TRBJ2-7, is DGGITQSPKYLFRKEGQNVTLSCEQNLNHDAMYWYRQDPGQGLRLIYYSQIVNDFQKGDIAEGYSVSREKKESFPLTVTSAQKNPTAFYLCASRSSGGAYEQYFGPGTRLTVT.

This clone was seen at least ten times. The CDR3 sequence: CASSMPRDRLTDTQYF. Here the CDR3 DNA reads TGTGCCAGTAGTATGCCCCGGGACAGACTCACAGATACGCAGTATTTT. V usage is TRBV19 and J usage is TRBJ2-3; 7 positions agree with TRBD1. Germline V CDR1 and CDR2: LNHDA, SQIVND (reference sequence). Trimming cost V 3 bases and J 2 bases; bases outside gene matches: 8. This CDR3 contains 16 residues.

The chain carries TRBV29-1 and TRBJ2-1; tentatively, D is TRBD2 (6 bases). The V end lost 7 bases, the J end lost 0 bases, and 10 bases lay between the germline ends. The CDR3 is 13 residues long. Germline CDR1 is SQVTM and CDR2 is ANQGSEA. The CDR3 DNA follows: TGCAGCGCCTTAGCGGTCTCCTACAATGAGCAGTTCTTC. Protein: CSALAVSYNEQFF.

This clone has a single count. CDR3 protein: CASSEGDRAYEQYF. DNA for the CDR3: TGTGCCAGCAGTGAAGGGGACAGAGCCTACGAGCAGTACTTC. J is TRBJ2-7 and V is TRBV2; TRBD1 aligns across 7 bases. The CDR3 is made up of 14 amino acids. Germline trimming cut 1 base from V and 2 bases from J; bases unmatched to any gene: 2. The germline V gene encodes CDR1 SNHLY and CDR2 FYNNEI. Drawing the rest from reference TRBV2 and TRBJ2-7, the complete variable domain is EPEVTQTPSHQVTQMGQEVILRCVPISNHLYFYWYRQILGQKVEFLVSFYNNEISEKSEIFDDQFSVERPDGSNFTLKIRSTKLEDSAMYFCASSEGDRAYEQYFGPGTRLTVT.

DNA for the CDR3: TGTGCCAGCTCACCGGGACAGGTTTCCTCTGGGGCCAACGTCCTGACTTTC. Encoded protein: CASSPGQVSSGANVLTF. The V call is TRBV18, the J call TRBJ2-6, with TRBD1 matching 8 bases. Germline V gene sequence: CDR1 KGHSH, CDR2 LQKENI. The V segment lost 3 bases and the J segment 0 bases; nucleotides outside the gene matches: 4. This CDR3 is built from 17 residues.

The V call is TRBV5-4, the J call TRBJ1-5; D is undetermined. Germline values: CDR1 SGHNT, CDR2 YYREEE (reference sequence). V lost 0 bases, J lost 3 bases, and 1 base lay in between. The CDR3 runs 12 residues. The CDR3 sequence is CASSLDNQPQHF. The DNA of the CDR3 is TGTGCCAGCAGCTTGGACAATCAGCCCCAGCATTTT.

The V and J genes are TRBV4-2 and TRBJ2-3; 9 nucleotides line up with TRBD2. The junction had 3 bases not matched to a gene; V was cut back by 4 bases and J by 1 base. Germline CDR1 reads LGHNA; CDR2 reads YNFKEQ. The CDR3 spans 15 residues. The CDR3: CASSPRTSGTDTQYF. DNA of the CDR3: TGTGCCAGCAGCCCGCGGACTAGCGGCACAGATACGCAGTATTTT.

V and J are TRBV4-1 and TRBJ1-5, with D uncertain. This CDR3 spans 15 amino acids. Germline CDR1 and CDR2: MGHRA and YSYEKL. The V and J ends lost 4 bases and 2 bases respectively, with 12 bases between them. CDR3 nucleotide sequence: TGCGCCAGCAGCCCGGTCCTCGCGGGCAATCAGCCCCAGCATTTT. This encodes CASSPVLAGNQPQHF.

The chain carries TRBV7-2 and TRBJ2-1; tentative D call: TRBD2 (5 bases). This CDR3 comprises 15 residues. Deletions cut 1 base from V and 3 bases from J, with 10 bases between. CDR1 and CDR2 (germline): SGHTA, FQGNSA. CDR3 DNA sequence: TGTGCCAGCAGCTTAGACCCGGGGAACTACAATGAGCAGTTCTTC. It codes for CASSLDPGNYNEQFF.

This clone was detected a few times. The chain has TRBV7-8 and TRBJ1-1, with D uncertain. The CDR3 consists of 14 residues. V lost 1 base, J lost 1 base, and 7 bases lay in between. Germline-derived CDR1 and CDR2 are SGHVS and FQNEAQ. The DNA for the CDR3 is TGTGCCAGCAGCTTAGTTGGCCGGAACACTGAAGCTTTCTTT. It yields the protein CASSLVGRNTEAFF.

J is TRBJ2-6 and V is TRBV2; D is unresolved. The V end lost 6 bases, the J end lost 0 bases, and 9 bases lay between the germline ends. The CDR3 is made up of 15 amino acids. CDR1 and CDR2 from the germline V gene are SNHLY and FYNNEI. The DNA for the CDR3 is TGTGCCAGCAGGATACTCCGCTCTGGGGCCAACGTCCTGACTTTC. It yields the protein CASRILRSGANVLTF.

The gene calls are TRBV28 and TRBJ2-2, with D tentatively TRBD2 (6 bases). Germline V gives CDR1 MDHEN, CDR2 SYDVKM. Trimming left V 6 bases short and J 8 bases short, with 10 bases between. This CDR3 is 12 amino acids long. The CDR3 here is CASSGSLGELFF. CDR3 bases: TGTGCCAGCAGCGGGAGTCTTGGGGAGCTGTTTTTT.

The CDR3 DNA follows: TGTGCCTGGAACCGCCCGGGTGATAATGAAAAACTGTTTTTT. Protein sequence: CAWNRPGDNEKLFF. The chain carries TRBV30 and TRBJ1-4; D gene uncertain. The germline V and J ends were trimmed by 4 bases and 4 bases, with 13 bases remaining between them. Per the germline V gene, CDR1 is GTSNPN and CDR2 is SVGIG (reference sequence). The CDR3 is 14 residues long.

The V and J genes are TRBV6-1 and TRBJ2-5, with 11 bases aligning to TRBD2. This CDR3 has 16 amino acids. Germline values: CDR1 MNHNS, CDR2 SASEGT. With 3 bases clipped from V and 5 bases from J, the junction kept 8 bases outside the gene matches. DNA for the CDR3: TGTGCCAGCAGTGAGGGACTAGCGGCTAGATGGGAGACCCAGTACTTC. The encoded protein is CASSEGLAARWETQYF.